This TCR beta chain was recorded in a study of blood T cell repertoires in COVID-19. Across the study: Whether acute or convalescent, the COVID-19 samples came from the United States, Italy and Spain. The analysed material was cDNA or gDNA that came from T cells, B-cell-depleted T cells, or PBMCs.

Original analysis: How many nucleated cells were present was estimated from reference gene primer amplification. TCRdb's copy holds only in-frame clones and misses some; the assay was immunoSEQ multiplex PCR. V and J calls and clone size are copied from that table; D and trimming were computed from the DNA. The sample includes roughly 240,000 clones, around four fifths seen only once; the top ten take roughly 4.7%. The sequenced sample consisted of peripheral blood. The origin of this receptor is an older woman with acute or convalescent COVID-19.

CDR3 region: CASSSLRGGANYGYTF. CDR3 bases: TGTGCCAGCAGTTCCCTCCGGGGGGGAGCTAACTATGGCTACACCTTC. The chain has TRBV6-5 and TRBJ1-2, with D perhaps TRBD1 (5 bases). The germline V gene has CDR1 MNHEY and CDR2 SVGAGI. Trimming shortened V by 4 bases and J by 0 bases, and 15 bases separated the two germline ends. The CDR3 extends over 16 amino acids.